The 23 T cell receptor beta chains in this list originate from one sample, sequenced in a study of shared clonotypes between healthy human individuals. Libraries were prepared by immunoSEQ multiplex PCR; TCRdb keeps only in-frame clonotypes and omits some of them. The sample lists 2 million to 2.5 million clones; 95% were seen once. Sequenced input: naive CD4+ T cells sorted from blood. Subset noted: CD45RA+ positively selected. These receptors were taken from a man between 18 and 35 years old in good health.

The V and J genes are TRBV7-2 and TRBJ2-7; weak D call: TRBD1 (6 bases). This CDR3 contains 16 residues. V was trimmed by 4 bases and J by 6 bases, leaving 22 bases between them. CDR1 is SGHTA, CDR2 FQGNSA, per germline. The CDR3 loop reads CASSSGTGKGLGEQYF. The CDR3 DNA reads as TGTGCCAGCAGCTCCGGAACAGGGAAGGGCCTAGGCGAGCAGTACTTC.

To note about this clone: Different DNA sequences within this sample yield the same CDR3. The rearrangement uses TRBV5-1 and TRBJ2-5; possible D gene TRBD2, 6 bases. This CDR3 is 14 amino acids long. Germline CDR1 reads SGHRS; CDR2 reads YFSETQ. Trimming shortened V by 2 bases and J by 5 bases, and 13 bases separated the two germline ends. The CDR3 reads CASSLGGAPETQYF. In nucleotides, the CDR3 is TGCGCCAGCAGCTTAGGAGGGGCCCCGGAGACCCAGTACTTC.

The J gene is TRBJ2-7, the V gene TRBV29-1; a possible D gene is TRBD1 (5 bases). Trimming pared 6 bases from V and 5 bases from J, leaving 17 bases between. CDR1 SQVTM and CDR2 ANQGSEA come from the germline V gene. The CDR3 covers 13 residues. The CDR3 region has the DNA TGCAGCGTATTGACAGCCTTAGGTAACGAGCAGTACTTC. The encoded protein is CSVLTALGNEQYF.

The J gene is TRBJ1-1, the V gene TRBV7-9; D is perhaps TRBD1 (6 bases). CDR3 length equals 16 residues. V lost 1 base and J 6 bases, leaving 18 bases between the germline ends. Germline-derived CDR1 and CDR2 are SEHNR and FQNEAQ (reference sequence). CDR3 region: CASSLGETGSRAEAFF. The DNA for the CDR3 is TGTGCCAGCAGCTTAGGGGAAACAGGGAGCAGGGCTGAAGCTTTCTTT.

The gene calls are TRBV18 and TRBJ2-1; no firm D call. This CDR3 has 15 amino acids. Trimming removed 0 bases from V and 7 bases from J, with 13 bases in between. Germline V gene lookup returns CDR1 KGHSH and CDR2 LQKENI. CDR3 nucleotides: TGTGCCAGCTCACCACCGGTTAAGGGCAAGAATGAGCAGTTCTTC. Translating it yields CASSPPVKGKNEQFF.

The chain combines TRBV18 with TRBJ2-7; 7 positions agree with TRBD1. Looked up from germline, CDR1 is KGHSH and CDR2 is LQKENI. The CDR3 covers 14 residues. Trimming cost V 3 bases and J 7 bases; bases outside gene matches: 9. The CDR3 nucleotides are TGTGCCAGCTCACCCCGGGACAGTTCTCGAGAGCAGTACTTC. Residues: CASSPRDSSREQYF.

V is TRBV10-3 and J is TRBJ2-3; maybe TRBD1 (5 bases). Germline CDR1 and CDR2: ENHRY and SYGVKD. The ends were cut back, 4 bases at V and 0 bases at J, with 14 bases in the middle. The CDR3 contains 16 residues. The CDR3 DNA follows: TGTGCCATCAGTGGGTCTAAGGGGATTAGCACAGATACGCAGTATTTT. It specifies CAISGSKGISTDTQYF.

V gene TRBV18 combines with J gene TRBJ2-5; unclear D gene. Trimming took off 3 bases at V and 1 base at J, with 9 bases between the two ends. Germline values: CDR1 KGHSH, CDR2 LQKENI. The CDR3 runs to 14 residues. Here the CDR3 reads CASSPTGSQETQYF. The CDR3 DNA is TGTGCCAGCTCACCGACTGGCAGCCAAGAGACCCAGTACTTC. The whole variable domain, remainder taken from reference TRBV18 and TRBJ2-5, is NAGVMQNPRHLVRRRGQEARLRCSPMKGHSHVYWYRQLPEEGLKFMVYLQKENIIDESGMPKERFSAEFPKEGPSILRIQQVVRGDSAAYFCASSPTGSQETQYFGPGTRLLVL.

CDR3 DNA: TGTGCCAGCAGTTACTCTAAAGGAAACACCATATATTTT. Protein: CASSYSKGNTIYF. The J gene is TRBJ1-3, the V gene TRBV6-5; D ambiguous. The CDR3 spans 13 residues. Germline assignment: CDR1 MNHEY and CDR2 SVGAGI. Trimming removed 0 bases from V and 4 bases from J, with 4 bases in between.

This clone was observed a few times. The rearrangement joins TRBV2 to TRBJ1-2; no firm D call. This CDR3 has 12 amino acids. CDR1 is SNHLY, CDR2 FYNNEI, per germline. Trimming removed 6 bases at V and 10 bases at J, with 15 bases between. This CDR3 reads CASRADRSDYTF. The CDR3 DNA reads as TGTGCCAGCAGGGCGGACCGATCTGACTACACCTTC.

This clone has just one count. The chain couples TRBV28 to TRBJ1-4, with no clear D. Trimming left V 4 bases short and J 0 bases short, with 9 bases between. The CDR3 spans 15 residues. CDR1 MDHEN and CDR2 SYDVKM come from the germline V gene. In DNA, the CDR3 is TGTGCCAGCAGTTCCTCAAGTGCAACTAATGAAAAACTGTTTTTT. Protein sequence: CASSSSSATNEKLFF.

The rearrangement links TRBV6-6 to TRBJ2-7; 7 nucleotides agree with TRBD1. Losses at the gene ends were 4 bases for V and 0 bases for J; bases not matched to a gene: 9. Germline V lookup: CDR1 MNHNY, CDR2 SVGAGI (reference sequence). This CDR3 comprises 16 residues. The CDR3 protein is CASSSPGTASSYEQYF. The CDR3 DNA sequence: TGTGCCAGCAGTTCCCCCGGGACAGCAAGCTCCTACGAGCAGTACTTC.

The chain combines TRBV6-1 with TRBJ2-1; TRBD1 matches at 7 bases. The germline V gene has CDR1 MNHNS and CDR2 SASEGT. This CDR3 comprises 12 residues. The ends lost 6 bases at V and 8 bases at J; junction bases unmatched: 4. For the CDR3, the DNA is TGTGCCAGCAGCCAGACAGGGTATGAGCAGTTCTTC. Protein product: CASSQTGYEQFF.

On this clone itself: Other DNA sequences from this sample encode an identical CDR3 as well. The chain combines TRBV18 with TRBJ1-1; D gene unclear. V lost 6 bases and J lost 1, with 12 bases in between. From germline, CDR1 is KGHSH and CDR2 LQKENI. There are 14 residues in the CDR3. The CDR3 DNA sequence: TGTGCCAGCTCGCCGAGGTCGGGGAACACTGAAGCTTTCTTT. This gives the protein CASSPRSGNTEAFF.

The chain couples TRBV11-2 to TRBJ2-7, with 7 bases aligning to TRBD1. Germline loops: CDR1 SGHAT, CDR2 FQNNGV. Trimming took 0 bases from V and 5 from J; bases not matched to a gene: 13. The CDR3 length is 17 residues. In DNA form, the CDR3 reads TGTGCCAGCAGCTTAGACCCGCCGCAGGGACAGTTCCACGAGCAGTACTTC. Protein product: CASSLDPPQGQFHEQYF.

The genes are TRBV25-1 and TRBJ2-7; the D is unclear. The V end lost 4 bases, the J end lost 2 bases, and 9 bases lay between the germline ends. This CDR3 spans 13 amino acids. Germline values: CDR1 MGHDK, CDR2 SYGVNS. CDR3: CASSGPPTYEQYF. In DNA, the CDR3 is TGTGCCAGCAGTGGGCCCCCCACCTACGAGCAGTACTTC.

This clone was observed a few times. The chain couples TRBV5-4 to TRBJ2-1; D is uncertain. The CDR3 spans 14 residues. With 2 bases removed from V and 8 bases from J, the gap between germline ends came to 14 bases. Germline CDR1 reads SGHNT; CDR2 reads YYREEE (reference sequence). This chain's CDR3 is CASSFGGPVDEQFF. The CDR3 coding sequence is TGTGCCAGCAGCTTCGGTGGACCAGTGGATGAGCAGTTCTTC.

CDR3 sequence (DNA): TGTGCCAGCAGCAAAGATGGACTAGCGGGAATAGATACGCAGTATTTT. Residues: CASSKDGLAGIDTQYF. V gene TRBV11-3 combines with J gene TRBJ2-3; TRBD2 aligns across 12 bases. The CDR3 contains 16 residues. Trimming at V came to 5 bases and at J to 5 bases, leaving 8 bases not matched to a gene. From germline, CDR1 is SGHNT and CDR2 YENEEA.

CDR3 in amino acids: CASSLLQVNTEAFF. The CDR3 DNA reads TGCGCCAGCAGCTTATTACAGGTGAACACTGAAGCTTTCTTT. The J gene is TRBJ1-1, the V gene TRBV5-1, with a tentative D call TRBD1 (5 bases). This CDR3 has 14 amino acids. Trimming pared 2 bases from V and 0 bases from J, leaving 8 bases between. The germline gives CDR1 SGHRS, CDR2 YFSETQ.

The genes are TRBV5-4 and TRBJ2-2; the match to TRBD2 covers 9 bases. Germline-derived CDR1 and CDR2 are SGHNT and YYREEE (reference sequence). CDR3 length equals 16 residues. The V gene end was trimmed by 6 bases and the J gene end by 5 bases; junction bases not matched to a gene: 11. CDR3 in amino acids: CASNKRGAPRTGELFF. The DNA for the CDR3 is TGTGCCAGCAACAAGCGGGGGGCCCCCCGAACCGGGGAGCTGTTTTTT.

The chain has TRBV7-2 and TRBJ2-3; 8 bases are a match to TRBD2. The CDR3 totals 16 residues. The J segment lost 4 bases and the V segment lost 5 bases, leaving 11 bases of the junction unmatched. CDR1 is SGHTA and CDR2 is FQGNSA in the germline V gene. This CDR3 is CASSPVTLADADTQYF. CDR3 nucleotide sequence: TGTGCCAGCAGCCCAGTTACACTAGCGGACGCAGATACGCAGTATTTT.

This sequence joins TRBV6-5 and TRBJ2-5; D gene uncertain. The CDR3 is 13 residues long. V was cut by 4 bases and J by 2 bases, with 8 bases left in between. Germline CDR1 MNHEY, CDR2 SVGAGI. The chain's CDR3 is CASSWSGQETQYF. The CDR3 DNA reads TGTGCCAGCAGTTGGTCCGGGCAAGAGACCCAGTACTTC.

The chain uses TRBV5-1 and TRBJ2-3, with TRBD2 matching over 7 bases. The CDR3 sequence is 17 residues long. V gave up 0 bases and J gave up 6 bases; unmatched junction bases: 13. Germline lookup yields CDR1 SGHRS and CDR2 YFSETQ. The CDR3 DNA reads as TGCGCCAGCAGCTTGGCCATGCGCAGCGGGATATCTGATACGCAGTATTTT. It codes for CASSLAMRSGISDTQYF.